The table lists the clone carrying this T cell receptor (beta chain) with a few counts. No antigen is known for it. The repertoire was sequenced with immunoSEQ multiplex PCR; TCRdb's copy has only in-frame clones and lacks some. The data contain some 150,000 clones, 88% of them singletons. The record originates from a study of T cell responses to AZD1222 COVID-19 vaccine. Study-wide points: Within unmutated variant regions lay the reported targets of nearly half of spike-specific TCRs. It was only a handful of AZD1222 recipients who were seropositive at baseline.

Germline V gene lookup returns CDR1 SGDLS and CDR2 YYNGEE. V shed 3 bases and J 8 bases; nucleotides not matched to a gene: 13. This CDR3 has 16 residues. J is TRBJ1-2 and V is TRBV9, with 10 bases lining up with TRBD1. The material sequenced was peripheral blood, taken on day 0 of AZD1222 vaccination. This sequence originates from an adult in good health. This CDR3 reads CASSADRGPTRKGYTF. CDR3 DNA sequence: TGTGCCAGCAGCGCCGACAGGGGGCCCACCCGGAAAGGCTACACCTTC.